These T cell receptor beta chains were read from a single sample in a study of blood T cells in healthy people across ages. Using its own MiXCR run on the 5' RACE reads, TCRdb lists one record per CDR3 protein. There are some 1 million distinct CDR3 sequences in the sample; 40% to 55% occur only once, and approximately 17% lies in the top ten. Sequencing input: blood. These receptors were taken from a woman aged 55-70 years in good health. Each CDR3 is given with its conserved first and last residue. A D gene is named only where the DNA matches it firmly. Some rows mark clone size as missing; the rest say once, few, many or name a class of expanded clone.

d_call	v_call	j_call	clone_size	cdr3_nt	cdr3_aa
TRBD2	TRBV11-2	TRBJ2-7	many	TGTGCCAGCAGCGTGGAATGGGGGACTAGCGGCTACGAGCAGTACTTC	CASSVEWGTSGYEQYF
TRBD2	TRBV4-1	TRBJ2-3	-	TGCGCCAGCAGCCAAACGCTCGGGACTAGCGCCAGGGATACGCAGTATTTT	CASSQTLGTSARDTQYF
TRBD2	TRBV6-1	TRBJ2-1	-	TGTGCCAGCAGTGTTATGCGGATAGCGGGATCAGGCAATGAGCAGTTCTTC	CASSVMRIAGSGNEQFF
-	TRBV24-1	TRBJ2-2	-	TGTGCCACCAGTCCAGCTCGGACGGGCAACACCGGGGAGCTGTTTTTT	CATSPARTGNTGELFF
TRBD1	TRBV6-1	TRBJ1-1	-	TGTGCCAGCAGTTCCCGGACAGGTGAAGCTTTCTTT	CASSSRTGEAFF
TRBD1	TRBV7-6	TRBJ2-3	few	TGTGCCAGCAGCTCCACTACAGGGGAATCGGATACGCAGTATTTT	CASSSTTGESDTQYF
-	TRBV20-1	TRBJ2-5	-	TGTAGTGCTAGAGACGGACGGGGCCAAGAGACCCAGTACTTC	CSARDGRGQETQYF
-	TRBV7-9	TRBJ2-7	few	TGTGCCAGCAGCTTAATCATCGGCAGTTCCTACGAGCAGTACTTC	CASSLIIGSSYEQYF
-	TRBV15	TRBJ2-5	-	TGTGCCACCAGCAGTAGAACAGGGAACCAAGAGACCCAGTACTTC	CATSSRTGNQETQYF
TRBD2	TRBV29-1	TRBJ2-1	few	TGCAGCGTTGAAGGGGTGCTAGCGGGAGGGCCTTCGTCCTACAATGAGCAGTTCTTC	CSVEGVLAGGPSSYNEQFF
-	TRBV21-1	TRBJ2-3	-	TGTGCCAGCAACGAGAGGGGGATAGCGGGATTCACAGATACGCAGTATTTT	CASNERGIAGFTDTQYF
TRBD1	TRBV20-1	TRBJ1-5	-	TGCAGTGCTAGAGGTCAGGGGGGAGAGCAGCCCCAGCATTTT	CSARGQGGEQPQHF
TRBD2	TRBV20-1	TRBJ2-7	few	TGCAGTGCTAGCCTTCTAGGCGGGGGTACGGGCGAGCAGTACTTC	CSASLLGGGTGEQYF
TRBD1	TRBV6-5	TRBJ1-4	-	TGTGCCAGCAGTCTTAACTCCGGGACAGGGGATGAAAAACTGTTTTTT	CASSLNSGTGDEKLFF
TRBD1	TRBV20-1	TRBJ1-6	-	TGCAGTGCCGGGGACAGGGTTACCTATAATTCACCCCTCCACTTT	CSAGDRVTYNSPLHF
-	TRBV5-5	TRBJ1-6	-	TGTGCCAGCAGCATCACAGGGCTCGGTTCACCCCTCCACTTT	CASSITGLGSPLHF
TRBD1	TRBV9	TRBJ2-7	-	TGTGCCAGCAGCCCCACAGGGGGGTACTCCTACGAGCAGTACTTC	CASSPTGGYSYEQYF
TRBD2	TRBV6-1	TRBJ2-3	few	TGTGCCAGCTTGGGGAGGGGCGCTGGCAAAACCCCCTTTAGCACAGATACGCAGTATTTT	CASLGRGAGKTPFSTDTQYF
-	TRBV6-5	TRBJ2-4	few	TGTGCCAGCGCCAGGGCAAACATTCAGTACTTC	CASARANIQYF
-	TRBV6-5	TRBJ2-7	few	TGTGCCAGCAGTTTCCTACCAGGGGGGGCGATTTGGTATGAGCAGTACTTC	CASSFLPGGAIWYEQYF
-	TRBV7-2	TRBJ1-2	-	TGTGCCAGCAGCTTATCGGGTCGTTCTGTGAGCTACACCTTC	CASSLSGRSVSYTF
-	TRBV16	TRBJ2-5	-	TGTGCCAGCAGCAGATGGTCGGAGACCCAGTACTTC	CASSRWSETQYF
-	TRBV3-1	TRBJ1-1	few	TGTGCCAGCAGCCTTACCGAGGTTTCTGAAGCTTTCTTT	CASSLTEVSEAFF
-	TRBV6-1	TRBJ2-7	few	TGTGCCAGCAGCCCTTCGGGACTCCATTCCTACGAGCAGTACTTC	CASSPSGLHSYEQYF
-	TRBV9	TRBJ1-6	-	TGTGCCAGCAGCGCCCACCTAGACCTGAATTCACCCCTCCACTTT	CASSAHLDLNSPLHF
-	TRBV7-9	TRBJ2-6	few	TGTGCCAGCAGCTTAAACTCTGGGGCCAACGTCCTGACTTTC	CASSLNSGANVLTF
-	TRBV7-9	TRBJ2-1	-	TGTGCCAGCAGCCCCTCCGGGACCACCGCTAATGAGCAGTTCTTC	CASSPSGTTANEQFF
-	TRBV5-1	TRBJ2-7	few	TGCGCCAGCAGCGCTACCTCCTACGAGCAGTACTTC	CASSATSYEQYF
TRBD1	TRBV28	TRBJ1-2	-	TGTGCCAGCAACACCCAGGGGGTGGGCTACACCTTC	CASNTQGVGYTF
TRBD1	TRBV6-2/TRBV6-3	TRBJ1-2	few	TGTGCCAGCAGTCAAGTGGACAGGGGCAAAGGCTACACCTTC	CASSQVDRGKGYTF
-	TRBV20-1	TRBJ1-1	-	TGCAGTCCCGTGGGGGTTGCGGACACTGAAGCTTTCTTT	CSPVGVADTEAFF
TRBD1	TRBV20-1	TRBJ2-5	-	TGCAGTGCCAAGACAGGGGGTCTGGAGACCCAGTACTTC	CSAKTGGLETQYF
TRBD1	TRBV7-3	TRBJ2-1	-	TGTGCCAGCAGCTTAAACCACGGGACAGGGGTCTACAATGAGCAGTTCTTC	CASSLNHGTGVYNEQFF
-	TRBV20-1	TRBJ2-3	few	TGCAGTGCTAGAGAGAGACCCTTCACAGATACGCAGTATTTT	CSARERPFTDTQYF
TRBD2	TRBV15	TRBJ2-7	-	TGTGCCACCAGCAGTTCCCCTAGCGGGAGGGCCTACGAGCAGTACTTC	CATSSSPSGRAYEQYF
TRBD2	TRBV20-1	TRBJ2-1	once	TGCAGTGCTGGGGATAGCGGGAGAGTCTATGAGCAGTTCTTC	CSAGDSGRVYEQFF
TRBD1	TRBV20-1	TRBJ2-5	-	TGCAGTGGGTGGACAGGGTCCGAGACCCAGTACTTC	CSGWTGSETQYF
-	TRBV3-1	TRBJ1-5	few	TGTGCCAGCAGCTTAGGGGTGGGGTGGGGTCCGCCCCAGCATTTT	CASSLGVGWGPPQHF
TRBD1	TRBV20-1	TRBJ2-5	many	TGCAGTGCTAGAGACCCGGGACAGAACCCGGAGACCCAGTACTTC	CSARDPGQNPETQYF
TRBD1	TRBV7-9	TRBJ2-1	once	TGTGCCAGCAGCTTTAAGACAGGGGGCTGGGATGAGCAGTTCTTC	CASSFKTGGWDEQFF
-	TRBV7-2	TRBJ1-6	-	TGTGCCAGCAGCTTAGCATCAGCCGGCGGATCACCCCTCCACTTT	CASSLASAGGSPLHF
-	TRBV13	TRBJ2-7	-	TGTGCCACCTCTGGAGGGGGGCGTTACTACGAGCAGTACTTC	CATSGGGRYYEQYF
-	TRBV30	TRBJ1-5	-	TGTGCCTGGAGTGTACGAAGGGATAGCGGGCAGCCCCAGCATTTT	CAWSVRRDSGQPQHF
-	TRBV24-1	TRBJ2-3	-	TGTGCCACCAGTTTAGGGGCCAGGGGCTACACAGATACGCAGTATTTT	CATSLGARGYTDTQYF